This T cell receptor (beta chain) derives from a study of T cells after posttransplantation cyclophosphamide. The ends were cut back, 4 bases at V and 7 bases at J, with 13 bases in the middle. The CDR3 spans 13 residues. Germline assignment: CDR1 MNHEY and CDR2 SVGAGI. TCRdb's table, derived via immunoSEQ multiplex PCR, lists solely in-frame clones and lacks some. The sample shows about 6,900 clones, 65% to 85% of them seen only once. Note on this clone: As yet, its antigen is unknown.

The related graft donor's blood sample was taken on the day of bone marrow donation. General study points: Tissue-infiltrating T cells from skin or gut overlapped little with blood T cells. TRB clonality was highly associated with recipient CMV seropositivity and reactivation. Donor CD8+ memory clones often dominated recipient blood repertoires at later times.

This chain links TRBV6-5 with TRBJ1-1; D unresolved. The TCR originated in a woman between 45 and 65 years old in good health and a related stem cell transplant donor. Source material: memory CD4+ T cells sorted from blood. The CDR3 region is CASSWYPTNEAFF. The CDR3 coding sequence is TGTGCCAGCAGTTGGTACCCTACTAATGAAGCTTTCTTT.